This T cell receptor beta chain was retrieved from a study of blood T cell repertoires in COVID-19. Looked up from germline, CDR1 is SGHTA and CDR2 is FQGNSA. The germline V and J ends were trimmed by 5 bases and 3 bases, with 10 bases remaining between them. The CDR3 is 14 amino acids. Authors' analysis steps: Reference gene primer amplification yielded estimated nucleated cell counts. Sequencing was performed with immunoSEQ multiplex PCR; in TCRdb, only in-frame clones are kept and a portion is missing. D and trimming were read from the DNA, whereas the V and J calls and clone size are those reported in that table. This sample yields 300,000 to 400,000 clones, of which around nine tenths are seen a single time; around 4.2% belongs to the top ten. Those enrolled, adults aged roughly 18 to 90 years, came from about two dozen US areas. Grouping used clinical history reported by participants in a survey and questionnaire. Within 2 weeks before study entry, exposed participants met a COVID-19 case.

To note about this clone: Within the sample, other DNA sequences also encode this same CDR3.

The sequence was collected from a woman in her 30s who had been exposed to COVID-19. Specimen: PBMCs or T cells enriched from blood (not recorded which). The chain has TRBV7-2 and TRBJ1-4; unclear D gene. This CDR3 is CASSPRRANEKLFF. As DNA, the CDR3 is TGTGCCAGCAGCCCAAGACGGGCTAATGAAAAACTGTTTTTT.